This T cell receptor (beta chain) comes out of a study of blood T cell repertoires in COVID-19. Overall study context: Samples of COVID-19 (acute and convalescent) were obtained from the United States, Italy and Spain. From T cells, B-cell-depleted T cells, or PBMCs came the material, which was cDNA or gDNA.

The CDR3 consists of 15 residues. Germline loops: CDR1 LNHNV, CDR2 YYDKDF (reference sequence). V lost 3 bases and J lost 5; bases outside the gene matches: 7. TCRdb's copy holds only in-frame clones and misses some; the assay was immunoSEQ multiplex PCR. The profile covers about 170,000 clones, with roughly 89% appearing a single time and roughly 3.6% taken by the ten largest. This rearrangement joins TRBV15 to TRBJ1-5, with 7 bases aligning to TRBD1. The material sequenced was peripheral blood. This receptor was taken from a man in his late teens or twenties with active or convalescent COVID-19. DNA for the CDR3: TGTGCCACCAGCAGTCTGCGGCAGGGGGATCAGCCCCAGCATTTT. Its translation: CATSSLRQGDQPQHF.